Here is one TCR beta chain with its context. The antigen remains undetermined. This CDR3 fails to terminate in the conserved phenylalanine or tryptophan, so it likely reflects a read error. This sample was taken from a study of blood T cells in healthy people across ages. A J-beta primer mix and a sample-barcoded 5' primer were used in a second PCR of about 7 to 12 cycles. From each sample, at least 2.5 million paired-end reads containing CDR3 were obtained. One entry per CDR3 protein, called by TCRdb with MiXCR from the 5' RACE reads. Of approximately 800,000 distinct CDR3 sequences in the sample, 20% to 30% were seen once. CDR1 DFQATT and CDR2 SNEGSKA come from the germline V gene (reference sequence). The CDR3 runs to 15 residues. V was clipped by 4 bases and J by 7 bases, with 17 bases between them. The study's findings and limits: Age brought a roughly linear fall in TCR beta diversity measured per million T cells.

The data also belong to a second study, concerning T cells of mothers and their children. Per that paper: The people who donated were a few healthy Caucasian mothers and their six children.

The source is a boy aged 10-17 years in good health. V and J are TRBV20-1 and TRBJ1-6; D gene unclear. Sequencing was performed on blood. Here the CDR3 reads CSAISAKRGNSPLHL. The CDR3 region has the DNA TGCAGTGCTATTTCCGCAAAACGCGGCAATTCACCCCTCCACCTT.